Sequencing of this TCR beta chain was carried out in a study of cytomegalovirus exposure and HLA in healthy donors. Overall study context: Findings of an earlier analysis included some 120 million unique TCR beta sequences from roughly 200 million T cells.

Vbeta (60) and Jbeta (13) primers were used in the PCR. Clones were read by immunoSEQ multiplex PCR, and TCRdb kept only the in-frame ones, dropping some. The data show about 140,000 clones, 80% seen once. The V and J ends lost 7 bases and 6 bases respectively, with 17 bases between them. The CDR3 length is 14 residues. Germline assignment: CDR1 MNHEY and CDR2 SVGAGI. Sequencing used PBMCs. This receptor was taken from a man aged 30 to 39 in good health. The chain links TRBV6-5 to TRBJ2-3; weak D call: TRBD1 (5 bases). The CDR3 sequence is CASNLGPNPDTQYF. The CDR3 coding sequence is TGTGCCAGCAACCTGGGGCCTAACCCCGATACGCAGTATTTT.